The next 18 T cell receptor beta chains were all read from a single sample in a study of blood T cell repertoires in COVID-19. Only in-frame clones appear in the TCRdb table, and some are missing; sequencing was by immunoSEQ multiplex PCR. Of 200,000 to 250,000 clones in the sample, around nine tenths were seen once. The sequenced sample was peripheral blood. The source is a man aged 55 to 70 who had recovered from COVID-19.

The chain uses TRBV18 and TRBJ2-2; 7 bases line up with TRBD2. The junction had 14 bases not matched to a gene; V was cut back by 1 base and J by 6 bases. CDR1 and CDR2 from the germline V gene are KGHSH and LQKENI. The CDR3 runs 18 residues. This chain's CDR3 is CASSPRNLAAGQAGELFF. The CDR3, as DNA: TGTGCCAGCTCACCACGAAATCTAGCGGCCGGCCAAGCCGGGGAGCTGTTTTTT.

This chain uses TRBV19 with TRBJ2-5; D perhaps matches TRBD1 (6 bases). Trimming removed 6 bases from V and 3 bases from J, with 14 bases in between. Germline assignment: CDR1 LNHDA and CDR2 SQIVND (reference sequence). CDR3 length equals 14 residues. The chain's CDR3 is CASRRGDTKETQYF. CDR3 in DNA: TGTGCCAGTAGGCGAGGGGACACTAAAGAGACCCAGTACTTC.

The V gene is TRBV29-1, the J gene TRBJ2-6; TRBD1 might be the D (5 bases). CDR1 is SQVTM and CDR2 is ANQGSEA in the germline V gene. Trimming took 7 bases from V and 0 from J, leaving 10 bases between them. CDR3 length: 14 residues. In DNA form, the CDR3 reads TGCAGCGCCCAAGGGGTCTCTGGGGCCAACGTCCTGACTTTC. It specifies CSAQGVSGANVLTF.

The rearrangement joins TRBV29-1 to TRBJ2-7, with 13 bases identical to TRBD2. The V segment lost 7 bases and the J segment 6 bases; nucleotides outside the gene matches: 3. CDR1 is SQVTM, CDR2 ANQGSEA, per germline. The length of the CDR3 is 12 residues. In DNA form, the CDR3 reads TGCAGCGGAAGACTAGCGGGGGGCGAGCAGTACTTC. It encodes CSGRLAGGEQYF.

J is TRBJ2-1 and V is TRBV6-1; perhaps TRBD1 as D (5 bases). Germline CDR1 reads MNHNS; CDR2 reads SASEGT. The CDR3 spans 11 residues. V was clipped by 3 bases and J by 12 bases, with 9 bases between them. The DNA for the CDR3 is TGTGCCAGCAGTGAGGGGCCGGTGCAGTTCTTC. Amino acids: CASSEGPVQFF.

The genes are TRBV29-1 and TRBJ2-2; D call uncertain. V was trimmed by 4 bases and J by 4 bases, leaving 13 bases between them. The CDR3 runs to 14 residues. Germline CDR1 reads SQVTM; CDR2 reads ANQGSEA. CDR3 sequence reads: CSVVVFSSTGELFF. In nucleotides, the CDR3 is TGCAGCGTTGTTGTATTCTCGAGCACCGGGGAGCTGTTTTTT.

This chain links TRBV19 with TRBJ2-5; 14 bases are shared with TRBD2. This CDR3 region has 18 residues. V lost 3 bases to trimming and J lost 1 base; unmatched junction nucleotides: 7. Germline V CDR1 and CDR2: LNHDA, SQIVND (reference sequence). CDR3 residues: CASSIGLAGGYLQETQYF. The CDR3 bases are TGTGCCAGTAGTATCGGACTAGCGGGAGGCTACCTCCAAGAGACCCAGTACTTC.

The rearrangement uses TRBV28 and TRBJ2-1; TRBD2 aligns across 7 bases. This CDR3 has 15 amino acids. J lost 3 bases, V lost 7 bases, and 9 bases had no gene match. Germline V gene lookup returns CDR1 MDHEN and CDR2 SYDVKM. As DNA, the CDR3 is TGTGCCAGCACCCCGGGGAGCGGGGACTACAATGAGCAGTTCTTC. Its protein is CASTPGSGDYNEQFF.

J is TRBJ1-1 and V is TRBV30; 7 nucleotides line up with TRBD1. Germline CDR1 reads GTSNPN; CDR2 reads SVGIG (reference sequence). The V and J ends lost 6 bases and 1 base, in that order; junction bases with no gene match: 5. The CDR3 has 13 residues. The CDR3 spells CACQGGSNTEAFF. The CDR3 coding sequence is TGTGCCTGCCAGGGGGGTTCGAACACTGAAGCTTTCTTT.

The V call is TRBV19, the J call TRBJ1-5; 8 positions agree with TRBD1. The V gene's germline CDR1 is LNHDA and CDR2 SQIVND (reference sequence). This CDR3 spans 16 amino acids. The J segment lost 2 bases and the V segment lost 3 bases, leaving 6 bases of the junction unmatched. DNA of the CDR3: TGTGCCAGTAGTATTTACGGACAGGGTGGCAATCAGCCCCAGCATTTT. The encoded protein is CASSIYGQGGNQPQHF.

The V call is TRBV27, the J call TRBJ2-3; D ambiguous. CDR1 is MNHEY and CDR2 is SMNVEV in the germline V gene (reference sequence). V was clipped by 6 bases and J by 5 bases, with 6 bases between them. The CDR3 loop spans 11 amino acids. The CDR3 protein is CASRAGDTQYF. The CDR3 region has the DNA TGTGCCAGCAGAGCAGGAGATACGCAGTATTTT.

This sequence joins TRBV7-2 and TRBJ2-7, with 14 bases fitting TRBD2. CDR3 size: 16 residues. The germline V gene encodes CDR1 SGHTA and CDR2 FQGNSA. J gave up 4 bases and V 5 bases, and 7 bases lay outside the gene matches. CDR3 in amino acids: CASSPGLAGALYEQYF. In DNA, the CDR3 is TGTGCCAGCAGCCCGGGACTAGCGGGGGCACTGTACGAGCAGTACTTC.

The chain is built from TRBV29-1 and TRBJ2-1; D remains unclear. Germline CDR1 SQVTM, CDR2 ANQGSEA. This CDR3 contains 9 residues. The V and J ends lost 4 bases and 9 bases respectively, with 4 bases between them. DNA for the CDR3: TGCAGCGTTGCCGGTGAGCAGTTCTTC. Translation gives CSVAGEQFF.

This chain connects TRBV18 to TRBJ2-1; 8 bases are shared with TRBD2. CDR1 and CDR2 (germline): KGHSH, LQKENI. V lost 3 bases, J lost 9 bases, and 10 bases stayed unmatched. CDR3 length: 15 amino acids. The CDR3 region is CASSPLLAAPGEQFF. The CDR3 DNA reads TGTGCCAGCTCACCCTTACTAGCGGCCCCCGGTGAGCAGTTCTTC.

This chain uses TRBV3-1 (or the pseudogene TRBV3-2) with TRBJ2-3; 9 positions agree with TRBD2. V dropped 4 bases and J dropped 3; count of bases not matched to a gene: 8. Per the germline V gene, CDR1 is LGHDT and CDR2 is YNNKEL (reference sequence). The CDR3 totals 16 residues. The CDR3 DNA reads TGTGCCAGCAGCCCAGGTGGGCTAGCGGGGACAGATACGCAGTATTTT. This gives the protein CASSPGGLAGTDTQYF.

DNA for the CDR3: TGTGCCAGCAGTCCCCTCCAGGGGAAGAAGGAGACCCAGTACTTC. Its translation is CASSPLQGKKETQYF. The chain has TRBV27 and TRBJ2-5; tentatively, D is TRBD1 (6 bases). This CDR3 region has 15 residues. CDR1 MNHEY and CDR2 SMNVEV come from the germline V gene (reference sequence). V lost 5 bases and J lost 5, with 18 bases in between.

V usage is TRBV27 and J usage is TRBJ1-2, with a tentative D call TRBD1 (5 bases). V was shortened by 3 bases and J by 4 bases, with 15 bases between the two germline ends. Germline CDR1 and CDR2: MNHEY and SMNVEV (reference sequence). CDR3 length: 15 residues. For the CDR3, the DNA is TGTGCCAGCAGTTTGTTGCGCGACAGCCTCTATGGCTACACCTTC. It yields the protein CASSLLRDSLYGYTF.

The chain has TRBV30 and TRBJ2-1; 7 bases are shared with TRBD1. With V trimmed by 3 bases and J by 9 bases, 8 bases remained unmatched. CDR3 length equals 13 residues. Germline V gene sequence: CDR1 GTSNPN, CDR2 SVGIG (reference sequence). This CDR3 is CAWRVQGFSEQFF. The CDR3 DNA is TGTGCCTGGAGAGTACAGGGGTTCAGTGAGCAGTTCTTC.